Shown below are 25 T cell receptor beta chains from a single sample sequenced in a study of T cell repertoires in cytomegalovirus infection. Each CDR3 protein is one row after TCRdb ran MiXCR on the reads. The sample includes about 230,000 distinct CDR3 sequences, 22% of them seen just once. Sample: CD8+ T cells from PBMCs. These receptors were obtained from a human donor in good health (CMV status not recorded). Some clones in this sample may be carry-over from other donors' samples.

The CDR3: CASSLGLYSYEQYF. CDR3 DNA: TGTGCCAGCAGCCTCGGACTCTATTCCTACGAGCAGTACTTC. The chain uses TRBV4-2 and TRBJ2-7; perhaps TRBD2 as D (5 bases). Trimming removed 4 bases at V and 1 base at J, with 11 bases between. This CDR3 is built from 14 residues. The germline V gene encodes CDR1 LGHNA and CDR2 YNFKEQ.

The CDR3 loop is CASRGGSTEAFF. CDR3 DNA: TGTGCCAGTAGAGGGGGGTCCACTGAAGCTTTCTTT. This chain joins TRBV2 and TRBJ1-1; a possible D gene is TRBD1 (6 bases). Deletions cut 9 bases from V and 4 bases from J, with 12 bases between. In germline, CDR1 is SNHLY, CDR2 FYNNEI. This CDR3 has 12 amino acids.

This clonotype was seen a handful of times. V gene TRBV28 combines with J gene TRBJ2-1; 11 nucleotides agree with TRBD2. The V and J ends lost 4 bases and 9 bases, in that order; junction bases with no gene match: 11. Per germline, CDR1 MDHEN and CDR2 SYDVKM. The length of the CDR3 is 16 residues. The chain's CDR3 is CASSSLLAGAPSEQFF. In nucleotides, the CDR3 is TGTGCCAGCAGTTCCTTACTAGCGGGGGCTCCGAGTGAGCAGTTCTTC.

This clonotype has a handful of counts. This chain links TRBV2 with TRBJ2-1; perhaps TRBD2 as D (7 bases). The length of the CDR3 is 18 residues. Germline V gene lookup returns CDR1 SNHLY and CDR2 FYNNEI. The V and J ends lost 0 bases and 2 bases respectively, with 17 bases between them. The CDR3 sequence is CASSEAGGADPTYNEQFF. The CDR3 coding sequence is TGTGCCAGCAGTGAAGCGGGGGGGGCCGACCCTACCTACAATGAGCAGTTCTTC.

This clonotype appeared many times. The chain's CDR3 is CASSLERTGSTEAFF. Here the CDR3 DNA reads TGTGCCAGCAGCTTAGAGAGGACAGGGAGCACTGAAGCTTTCTTT. The chain recombines TRBV7-6 with TRBJ1-1; 8 positions agree with TRBD1. The CDR3 has 15 residues. The trim removed 1 base at V and 4 bases at J, leaving 5 bases unmatched. Germline-derived CDR1 and CDR2 are SGHVS and FNYEAQ.

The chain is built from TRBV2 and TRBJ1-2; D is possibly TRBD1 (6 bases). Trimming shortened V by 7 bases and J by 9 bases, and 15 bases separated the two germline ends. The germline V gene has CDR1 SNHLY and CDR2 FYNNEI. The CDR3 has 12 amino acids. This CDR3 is CASMEGGSSYTF. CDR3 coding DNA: TGTGCCAGCATGGAGGGGGGATCGAGCTACACCTTC.

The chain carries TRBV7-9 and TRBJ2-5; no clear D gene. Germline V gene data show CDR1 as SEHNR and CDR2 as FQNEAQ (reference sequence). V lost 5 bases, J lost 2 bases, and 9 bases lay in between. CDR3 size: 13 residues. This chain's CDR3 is CASSPDQQETQYF. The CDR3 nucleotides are TGTGCCAGCAGCCCCGACCAACAAGAGACCCAGTACTTC.

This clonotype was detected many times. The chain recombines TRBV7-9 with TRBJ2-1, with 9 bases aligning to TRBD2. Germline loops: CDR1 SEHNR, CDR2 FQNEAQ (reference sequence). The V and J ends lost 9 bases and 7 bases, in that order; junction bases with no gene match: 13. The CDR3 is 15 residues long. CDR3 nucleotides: TGTGCCAGTCCCTCGAGCGGGGGGTCGGAAAATGAGCAGTTCTTC. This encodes CASPSSGGSENEQFF.

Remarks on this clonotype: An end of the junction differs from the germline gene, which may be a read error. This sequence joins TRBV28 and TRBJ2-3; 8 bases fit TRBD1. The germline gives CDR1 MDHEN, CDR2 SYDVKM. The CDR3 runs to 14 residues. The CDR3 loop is CTSSMQGATDTQYF. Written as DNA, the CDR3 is TGTACCAGCAGCATGCAGGGGGCCACAGATACGCAGTATTTT.

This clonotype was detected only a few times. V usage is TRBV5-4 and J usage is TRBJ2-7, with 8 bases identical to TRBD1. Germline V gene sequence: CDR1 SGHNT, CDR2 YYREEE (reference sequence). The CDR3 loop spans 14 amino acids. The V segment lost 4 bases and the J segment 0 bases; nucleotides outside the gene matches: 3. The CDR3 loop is CASSRDRSSYEQYF. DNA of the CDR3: TGTGCCAGCAGCCGGGACAGGAGCTCCTACGAGCAGTACTTC.

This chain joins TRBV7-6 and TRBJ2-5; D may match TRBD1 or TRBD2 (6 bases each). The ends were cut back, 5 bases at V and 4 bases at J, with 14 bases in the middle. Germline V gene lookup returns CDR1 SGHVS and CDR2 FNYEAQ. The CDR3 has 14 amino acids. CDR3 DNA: TGTGCCAGCAGCCCCTCTGGGGGGCCAGAGACCCAGTACTTC. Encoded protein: CASSPSGGPETQYF.

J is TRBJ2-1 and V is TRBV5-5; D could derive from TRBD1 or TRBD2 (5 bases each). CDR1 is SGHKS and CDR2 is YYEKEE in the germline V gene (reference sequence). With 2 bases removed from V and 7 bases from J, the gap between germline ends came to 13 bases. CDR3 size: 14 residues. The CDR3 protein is CASSLWGPGNEQFF. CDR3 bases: TGTGCCAGCAGCTTATGGGGCCCGGGGAATGAGCAGTTCTTC.

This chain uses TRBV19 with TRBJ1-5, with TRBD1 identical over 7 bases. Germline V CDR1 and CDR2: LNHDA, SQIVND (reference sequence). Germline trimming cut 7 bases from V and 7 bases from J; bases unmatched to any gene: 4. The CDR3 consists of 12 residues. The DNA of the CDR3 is TGTGCCAGTACCCAAGGGGGCCAGCCCCAGCATTTT. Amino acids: CASTQGGQPQHF.

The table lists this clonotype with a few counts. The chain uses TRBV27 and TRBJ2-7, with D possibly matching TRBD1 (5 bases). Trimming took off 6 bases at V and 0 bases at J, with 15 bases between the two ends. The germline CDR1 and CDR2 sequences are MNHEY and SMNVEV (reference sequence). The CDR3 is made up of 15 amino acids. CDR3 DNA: TGTGCCAGCAGCTCGCAGGGATTGGACTCCTACGAGCAGTACTTC. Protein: CASSSQGLDSYEQYF.

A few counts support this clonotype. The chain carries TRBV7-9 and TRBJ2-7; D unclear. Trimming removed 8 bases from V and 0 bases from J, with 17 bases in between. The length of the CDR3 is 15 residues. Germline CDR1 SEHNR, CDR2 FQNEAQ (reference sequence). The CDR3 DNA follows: TGTGCCAGCTCGGAAGTGGAAGGCCGCTCCTACGAGCAGTACTTC. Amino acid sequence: CASSEVEGRSYEQYF.

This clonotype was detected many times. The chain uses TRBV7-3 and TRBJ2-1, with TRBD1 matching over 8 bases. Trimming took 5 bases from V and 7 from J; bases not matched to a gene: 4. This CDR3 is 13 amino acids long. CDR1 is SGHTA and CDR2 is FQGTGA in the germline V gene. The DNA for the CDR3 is TGTGCCAGCAGCCGGACAGGGTCTAATGAGCAGTTCTTC. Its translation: CASSRTGSNEQFF.

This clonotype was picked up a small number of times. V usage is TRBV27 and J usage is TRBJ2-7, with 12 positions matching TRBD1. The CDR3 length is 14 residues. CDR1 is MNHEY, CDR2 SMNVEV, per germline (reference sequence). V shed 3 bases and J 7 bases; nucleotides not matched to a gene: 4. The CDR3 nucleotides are TGTGCCAGCAGTTTTGGGACAGGGGGCCGGGAGCAGTACTTC. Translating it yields CASSFGTGGREQYF.

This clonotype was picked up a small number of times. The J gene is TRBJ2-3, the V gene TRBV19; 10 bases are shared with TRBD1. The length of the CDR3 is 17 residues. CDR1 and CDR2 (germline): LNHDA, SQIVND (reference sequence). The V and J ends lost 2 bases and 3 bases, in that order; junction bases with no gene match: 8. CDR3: CASSIPTDRGRTDTQYF. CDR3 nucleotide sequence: TGTGCCAGTAGTATACCCACCGACAGGGGGCGGACAGATACGCAGTATTTT.

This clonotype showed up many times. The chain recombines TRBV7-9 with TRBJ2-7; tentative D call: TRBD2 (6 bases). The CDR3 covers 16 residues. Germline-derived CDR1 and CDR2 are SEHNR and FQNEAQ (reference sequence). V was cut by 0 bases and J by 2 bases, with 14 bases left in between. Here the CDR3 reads CASSLASGVAPYEQYF. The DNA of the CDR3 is TGTGCCAGCAGCTTAGCCTCGGGAGTTGCCCCCTACGAGCAGTACTTC.

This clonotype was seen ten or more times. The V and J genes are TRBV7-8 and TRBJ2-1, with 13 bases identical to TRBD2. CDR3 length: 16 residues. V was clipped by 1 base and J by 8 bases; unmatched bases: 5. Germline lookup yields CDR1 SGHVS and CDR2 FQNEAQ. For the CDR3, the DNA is TGTGCCAGCAGCTTAGTACTAGCGGGGGGGTCAGATGAGCAGTTCTTC. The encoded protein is CASSLVLAGGSDEQFF.

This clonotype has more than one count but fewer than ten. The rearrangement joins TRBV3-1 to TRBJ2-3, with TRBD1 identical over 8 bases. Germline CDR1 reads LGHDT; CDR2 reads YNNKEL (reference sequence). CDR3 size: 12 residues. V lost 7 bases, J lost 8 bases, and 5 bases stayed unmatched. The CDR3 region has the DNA TGTGCCAGCACGACAGGGGACGGTACGCAGTATTTT. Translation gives CASTTGDGTQYF.

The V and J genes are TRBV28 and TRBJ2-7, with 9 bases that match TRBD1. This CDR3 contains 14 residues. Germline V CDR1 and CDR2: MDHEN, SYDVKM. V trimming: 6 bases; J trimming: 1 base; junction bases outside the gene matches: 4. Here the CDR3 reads CASSGDRASYEQYF. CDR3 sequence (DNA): TGTGCCAGCAGCGGGGACAGGGCGTCCTACGAGCAGTACTTC.

The CDR3 spells CASSSGVYGYTF. In DNA form, the CDR3 reads TGTGCCAGCAGCTCCGGCGTCTATGGCTACACCTTC. The J gene is TRBJ1-2, the V gene TRBV7-6; D remains unclear. The CDR3 extends over 12 amino acids. The germline CDR1 and CDR2 sequences are SGHVS and FNYEAQ. V lost 4 bases and J lost 4, with 7 bases in between.

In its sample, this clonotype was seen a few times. The CDR3 bases are TGCAGTGCTGGCAGTGACAGGGGGCGCGGGCACGAGCAGTACTTC. It specifies CSAGSDRGRGHEQYF. The genes are TRBV20-1 and TRBJ2-7; 10 bases line up with TRBD1. The germline V gene encodes CDR1 DFQATT and CDR2 SNEGSKA (reference sequence). The length of the CDR3 is 15 residues. V shed 5 bases and J 5 bases; nucleotides not matched to a gene: 12.

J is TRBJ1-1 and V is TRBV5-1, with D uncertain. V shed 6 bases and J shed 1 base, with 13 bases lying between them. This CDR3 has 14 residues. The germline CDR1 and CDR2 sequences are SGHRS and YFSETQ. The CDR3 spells CASKPAGGNTEAFF. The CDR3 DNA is TGCGCCAGCAAACCTGCGGGAGGGAACACTGAAGCTTTCTTT.